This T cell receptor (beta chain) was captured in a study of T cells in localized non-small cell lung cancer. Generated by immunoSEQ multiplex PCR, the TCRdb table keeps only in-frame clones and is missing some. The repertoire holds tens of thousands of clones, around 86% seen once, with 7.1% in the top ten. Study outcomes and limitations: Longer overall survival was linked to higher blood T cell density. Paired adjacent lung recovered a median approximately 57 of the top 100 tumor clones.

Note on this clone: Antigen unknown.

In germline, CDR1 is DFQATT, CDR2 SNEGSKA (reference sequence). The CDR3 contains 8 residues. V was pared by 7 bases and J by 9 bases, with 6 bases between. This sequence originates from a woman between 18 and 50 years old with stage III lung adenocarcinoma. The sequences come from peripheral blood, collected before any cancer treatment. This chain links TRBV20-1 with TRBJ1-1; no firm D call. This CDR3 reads CSGIQAFF. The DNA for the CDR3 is TGCAGTGGGATTCAAGCTTTCTTT.